This T cell receptor (beta chain) was identified in a study of blood T cell repertoires in COVID-19. Study-wide background: From T cells, B-cell-depleted T cells, or PBMCs came the material, which was cDNA or gDNA.

Per germline, CDR1 MGHRA and CDR2 YSYEKL. V lost 0 bases and J lost 8; bases outside the gene matches: 4. The CDR3 runs 16 residues. In assigning cohorts, the study relied on participant-reported clinical history. Before they entered the study, exposed participants had met a COVID-19 case within 2 weeks. This clone was counted a single time. In the original workflow: Using reference gene primer amplification, nucleated cell counts were estimated. The assay was immunoSEQ multiplex PCR, and TCRdb's table has in-frame clones only and misses some. V and J calls and clone size come straight from that table; D and trimming were deduced from the DNA. The sample lists 400,000 to 500,000 clones; 70% to 90% were seen once.

Sequenced input: PBMCs or T cells enriched from blood (not recorded which). The J gene is TRBJ2-1, the V gene TRBV4-1; the match to TRBD2 covers 13 bases. This clonotype was sampled from a young woman who had been exposed to COVID-19. The CDR3 loop reads CASSQDGLAGAYEQFF. The CDR3 DNA is TGCGCCAGCAGCCAAGATGGACTAGCGGGAGCGTATGAGCAGTTCTTC.